Presented here are 32 T cell receptor beta chains from one specimen sequenced in a study of T cell responses to AZD1222 COVID-19 vaccine (dated by TCRdb to about 2021). Preparation of the library involved the immunoSEQ multiplex PCR assay. TCRdb carries this immuneACCESS record with in-frame sequences only. Its versions omit some clonotypes, under half of them owing to an unresolved V gene in the studies checked, with the rest unexplained. The sample profile shows 70,000 to 90,000 clones; 80% to 90% of them were found once. In total, the top ten clones hold about 17% of the sample. The meaning of the sample's time point label: about 28 days (+/-7) after the second vaccine dose. The sequencing used peripheral blood, collected 28 days after the second AZD1222 dose. The receptors shown here come from an adult who received the AZD1222 COVID-19 vaccine.

The J gene is TRBJ1-5, the V gene TRBV15; tentative D call: TRBD1 (5 bases). Trimming removed 0 bases at V and 5 bases at J, with 17 bases between. This CDR3 is 17 amino acids long. Germline assignment: CDR1 LNHNV and CDR2 YYDKDF (reference sequence). In DNA form, the CDR3 reads TGTGCCACCAGCAGAGATTCCTTCATGGGGGGGGATCAGCCCCAGCATTTT. It encodes CATSRDSFMGGDQPQHF.

The chain has TRBV6-5 and TRBJ1-1; a weak D match, TRBD1 (5 bases). Germline V gives CDR1 MNHEY, CDR2 SVGAGI. V lost 7 bases and J 8 bases, leaving 11 bases between the germline ends. CDR3 length: 11 amino acids. The CDR3 spells CASTDSLEAFF. DNA for the CDR3: TGTGCCAGCACCGACAGCTTAGAAGCTTTCTTT.

The V and J genes are TRBV28 and TRBJ1-3, with unresolved D. The CDR3 loop spans 14 amino acids. Germline V CDR1 and CDR2: MDHEN, SYDVKM. The V end was cut by 6 bases, the J end by 2 bases, with 11 bases between. CDR3 in amino acids: CASRMGLTGNTIYF. The DNA of the CDR3 is TGTGCCAGCAGGATGGGGTTAACTGGAAACACCATATATTTT.

The V call is TRBV28, the J call TRBJ2-1, with TRBD2 identical over 12 bases. Losses at the gene ends were 8 bases for V and 3 bases for J; bases not matched to a gene: 2. This CDR3 region has 14 residues. Germline V gene lookup returns CDR1 MDHEN and CDR2 SYDVKM. CDR3: CASASGGDYNEQFF. For the CDR3, the DNA is TGTGCCAGCGCTAGCGGGGGGGACTACAATGAGCAGTTCTTC.

This sequence joins TRBV5-1 and TRBJ2-2, with TRBD2 as a possible D gene (5 bases). Germline loops: CDR1 SGHRS, CDR2 YFSETQ. This CDR3 region has 16 residues. Trimming pared 3 bases from V and 4 bases from J, leaving 16 bases between. The CDR3 reads CASSSTKHRLTGELFF. CDR3 in DNA: TGCGCCAGCAGCTCGACTAAACACCGACTCACCGGGGAGCTGTTTTTT.

This chain links TRBV19 with TRBJ1-2, with D unresolved. V lost 3 bases to trimming and J lost 8 bases, with 10 bases between them. Looked up from germline, CDR1 is LNHDA and CDR2 is SQIVND (reference sequence). The CDR3 totals 12 residues. CDR3 DNA: TGTGCCAGTAGTATCAACGGGTTCGGCTACACCTTC. It encodes CASSINGFGYTF.

This clone turned up a few times. The chain recombines TRBV5-1 with TRBJ1-2, with a tentative D call TRBD1 (5 bases). V shed 3 bases and J shed 4 bases, with 10 bases lying between them. The germline gives CDR1 SGHRS, CDR2 YFSETQ. The CDR3 contains 13 residues. The CDR3 sequence: CASSYDSGYGYTF. CDR3 in DNA: TGCGCCAGCAGCTACGACAGCGGCTATGGCTACACCTTC.

This chain links TRBV10-3 with TRBJ1-6; 7 nucleotides agree with TRBD1. J gave up 9 bases and V 3 bases, and 11 bases lay outside the gene matches. The CDR3 length is 16 residues. Germline loops: CDR1 ENHRY, CDR2 SYGVKD. The CDR3 loop is CAISDQPGGEGSPLHF. The CDR3 DNA is TGTGCCATCAGTGACCAACCAGGGGGAGAAGGTTCACCCCTCCACTTT.

The DNA for the CDR3 is TGTGCCAGCAGTGACTCCACAACCGGGGAGCTGTTTTTT. Protein: CASSDSTTGELFF. The genes are TRBV6-4 and TRBJ2-2; no clear D gene. Germline loops: CDR1 MRHNA, CDR2 SNTAGT. Trimming removed 0 bases from V and 5 bases from J, with 4 bases in between. The CDR3 is 13 amino acids.

The gene calls are TRBV9 and TRBJ1-1; D uncertain. The germline gives CDR1 SGDLS, CDR2 YYNGEE. V was clipped by 0 bases and J by 7 bases, with 7 bases between them. The CDR3 has 12 amino acids. This CDR3 reads CASSVADGEAFF. The CDR3 DNA sequence: TGTGCCAGCAGCGTAGCGGACGGTGAAGCTTTCTTT.

This chain connects TRBV11-2 to TRBJ2-3; D unclear. The germline V gene has CDR1 SGHAT and CDR2 FQNNGV. The CDR3 is 11 amino acids. V lost 5 bases and J 5 bases, leaving 5 bases between the germline ends. The CDR3, as DNA: TGTGCCAGCAGCCTCATAGATACGCAGTATTTT. Encoded protein: CASSLIDTQYF.

J is TRBJ2-1 and V is TRBV5-4; 11 bases match TRBD2. The CDR3 spans 15 residues. V shed 4 bases, J shed 9 bases, and the junction held 9 bases outside the gene matches. The germline V gene has CDR1 SGHNT and CDR2 YYREEE (reference sequence). CDR3 sequence: CASSLSGGAMGEQFF. The CDR3 coding sequence is TGTGCCAGCAGCCTTAGCGGGGGGGCCATGGGTGAGCAGTTCTTC. Complete variable domain (other parts from reference TRBV5-4 and TRBJ2-1): ETGVTQSPTHLIKTRGQQVTLRCSSQSGHNTVSWYQQALGQGPQFIFQYYREEENGRGNFPPRFSGLQFPNYSSELNVNALELDDSALYLCASSLSGGAMGEQFFGPGTRLTVL.

This chain connects TRBV6-6 to TRBJ1-6; 8 bases line up with TRBD1. The germline V gene encodes CDR1 MNHNY and CDR2 SVGAGI (reference sequence). V lost 8 bases to trimming and J lost 6 bases; unmatched junction nucleotides: 12. This CDR3 region has 16 residues. The chain's CDR3 is CASFPAGTGSNSPLHF. The CDR3, as DNA: TGTGCCAGCTTTCCTGCCGGGACAGGTTCTAATTCACCCCTCCACTTT.

The chain is built from TRBV4-1 and TRBJ1-6; maybe TRBD1 (6 bases). CDR3 length: 17 residues. The germline gives CDR1 MGHRA, CDR2 YSYEKL. V dropped 0 bases and J dropped 4 bases, with 13 bases sitting between them. In DNA form, the CDR3 reads TGCGCCAGCAGCCAAGATAAGGGGGACGTTTATAATTCACCCCTCCACTTT. Amino acids: CASSQDKGDVYNSPLHF.

The chain employs TRBV30 and TRBJ1-6; D remains ambiguous. CDR1 is GTSNPN and CDR2 is SVGIG in the germline V gene (reference sequence). CDR3 size: 13 residues. Trimming cost V 6 bases and J 3 bases, with 9 bases left between them. CDR3 loop: CACGRGYNSPLHF. The CDR3 DNA reads TGTGCCTGCGGCCGGGGCTATAATTCACCCCTCCACTTT.

V and J are TRBV11-2 and TRBJ2-7, with TRBD1 as a possible D gene (5 bases). CDR3 length equals 14 residues. Germline V gene data show CDR1 as SGHAT and CDR2 as FQNNGV. Between the trimmed V and J ends, which lost 1 base and 7 bases, there was a span of 14 bases. The CDR3 bases are TGTGCCAGCAGCTTAGTAACAGGTTTGGGGGAGCAGTACTTC. This sequence encodes CASSLVTGLGEQYF.

This clone was counted a single time. This chain's CDR3 is CASSKAPGQVQPQHF. CDR3 coding DNA: TGTGCCAGCAGTAAGGCCCCGGGACAGGTGCAGCCCCAGCATTTT. The rearrangement uses TRBV6-5 and TRBJ1-5, with 8 bases lining up with TRBD1. V dropped 5 bases and J dropped 7; count of bases not matched to a gene: 10. The CDR3 is 15 residues long. Germline V gives CDR1 MNHEY, CDR2 SVGAGI.

The V and J genes are TRBV7-3 and TRBJ1-1; D is unclear. V lost 6 bases to trimming and J lost 0 bases, with 14 bases between them. The CDR3 length is 15 residues. Per the germline V gene, CDR1 is SGHTA and CDR2 is FQGTGA. The CDR3 region is CASRPSGGMNTEAFF. CDR3 nucleotides: TGTGCCAGCAGACCGTCAGGTGGGATGAACACTGAAGCTTTCTTT.

The chain is built from TRBV29-1 and TRBJ1-1; D not resolved. The V gene lost 0 bases and the J gene lost 7 bases, with 15 bases spanning the gap. Germline values: CDR1 SQVTM, CDR2 ANQGSEA. The CDR3 loop spans 14 amino acids. For the CDR3, the DNA is TGCAGCGTTGAAGATCAAAGAGGGCCCGGTGAAGCTTTCTTT. As protein: CSVEDQRGPGEAFF.

In this sample, this clone turned up a few times. The chain combines TRBV5-1 with TRBJ1-1; D remains ambiguous. Germline V lookup: CDR1 SGHRS, CDR2 YFSETQ. The CDR3 contains 13 residues. V lost 1 base and J lost 1, with 5 bases in between. The CDR3 here is CASSLMGNTEAFF. The CDR3 coding sequence is TGCGCCAGCAGCTTGATGGGGAACACTGAAGCTTTCTTT.

J is TRBJ1-2 and V is TRBV7-2; unclear D gene. Trimming took off 2 bases at V and 5 bases at J, with 15 bases between the two ends. This CDR3 comprises 15 residues. Germline V gives CDR1 SGHTA, CDR2 FQGNSA. Here the CDR3 DNA reads TGTGCCAGCAGCTTATCTCTATCGGGCCGGTATGGCTACACCTTC. Encoded protein: CASSLSLSGRYGYTF.

This clone has a single count. The chain joins TRBV7-9 to TRBJ2-7; unclear D gene. CDR1 and CDR2 from the germline V gene are SEHNR and FQNEAQ (reference sequence). Trimming cost V 4 bases and J 4 bases, with 14 bases left between them. The CDR3 is 14 residues long. The CDR3 region has the DNA TGTGCCAGCAGCTCGGGCCGGGTAGGATACGAGCAGTACTTC. Its translation: CASSSGRVGYEQYF.

The chain joins TRBV9 to TRBJ1-4; D is unclear. Germline CDR1 SGDLS, CDR2 YYNGEE. Trimming removed 3 bases from V and 7 bases from J, with 10 bases in between. The CDR3 has 13 residues. DNA for the CDR3: TGTGCCAGCAGCGCCGAGGTGGGTGAAAAACTGTTTTTT. This codes for CASSAEVGEKLFF.

This clone was seen a few times. The J gene is TRBJ1-1, the V gene TRBV7-9, with D hard to call. The CDR3 contains 17 residues. In germline, CDR1 is SEHNR, CDR2 FQNEAQ (reference sequence). V dropped 6 bases and J dropped 3 bases, with 23 bases sitting between them. The CDR3 bases are TGTGCCAGCAGGTTCCAAGAAGGCGCGAGCGGACACACTGAAGCTTTCTTT. Translated: CASRFQEGASGHTEAFF.

This chain uses TRBV23-1 with TRBJ1-1; D unclear. Being an ORF, TRBV23-1 has a function that is uncertain. Trimming removed 4 bases from V and 0 bases from J, with 6 bases in between. This CDR3 contains 13 residues. The CDR3 nucleotides read TGCGCCAGCAGTCTGGGTCTGAACACTGAAGCTTTCTTT. Translated: CASSLGLNTEAFF.

The chain is built from TRBV15 and TRBJ1-5, with no clear D. CDR1 is LNHNV, CDR2 YYDKDF, per germline (reference sequence). The length of the CDR3 is 15 residues. Trimming shortened V by 3 bases and J by 5 bases, and 14 bases separated the two germline ends. The DNA for the CDR3 is TGTGCCACCAGCAGGGTGCAGAGGGTGGATCAGCCCCAGCATTTT. Amino acid sequence: CATSRVQRVDQPQHF. The full variable domain, completed using reference TRBV15 and TRBJ1-5, is DAMVIQNPRYQVTQFGKPVTLSCSQTLNHNVMYWYQQKSSQAPKLLFHYYDKDFNNEADTPDNFQSRRPNTSFCFLDIRSPGLGDTAMYLCATSRVQRVDQPQHFGDGTRLSIL.

V gene TRBV29-1 combines with J gene TRBJ2-3; 8 bases line up with TRBD2. This CDR3 is built from 14 residues. The V and J ends lost 7 bases and 3 bases, in that order; junction bases with no gene match: 9. Germline V lookup: CDR1 SQVTM, CDR2 ANQGSEA. The CDR3 DNA sequence: TGCAGCGCCTTTATAGCGGGGATTACAGATACGCAGTATTTT. This translates into CSAFIAGITDTQYF.

V is TRBV19 and J is TRBJ1-1; D is ambiguous. The CDR3 spans 16 residues. Deletions cut 4 bases from V and 1 base from J, with 16 bases between. Germline loops: CDR1 LNHDA, CDR2 SQIVND (reference sequence). CDR3 coding DNA: TGTGCCAGTAGTAATTGGGTTCCAGGTAGGAACACTGAAGCTTTCTTT. Encoded protein: CASSNWVPGRNTEAFF.

This clone was recorded a few times. The chain links TRBV11-2 to TRBJ2-7; D perhaps matches TRBD2 (6 bases). The germline CDR1 and CDR2 sequences are SGHAT and FQNNGV. The CDR3 has 16 residues. V gave up 4 bases and J gave up 3 bases, with 19 bases separating them. This CDR3 reads CASSSWDPAGGYEQYF. In nucleotides, the CDR3 is TGTGCCAGCAGCTCCTGGGATCCAGCGGGCGGCTACGAGCAGTACTTC.

V gene TRBV7-2 combines with J gene TRBJ1-3, with unresolved D. CDR1 and CDR2 (germline): SGHTA, FQGNSA. This CDR3 has 14 residues. Trimming shortened V by 1 base and J by 8 bases, and 12 bases separated the two germline ends. The CDR3 nucleotides are TGTGCCAGCAGCTTAGGACCTCTTGCGGACACCATATATTTT. Residues: CASSLGPLADTIYF.

The chain has TRBV18 and TRBJ2-5, with 10 bases matching TRBD2. V shed 5 bases, J shed 0 bases, and the junction held 6 bases outside the gene matches. There are 16 residues in the CDR3. Germline V gene sequence: CDR1 KGHSH, CDR2 LQKENI. CDR3 nucleotides: TGTGCCAGCTCAAGGCCTAGCGGGGGCCACCAAGAGACCCAGTACTTC. Its protein product is CASSRPSGGHQETQYF.

For the CDR3, the DNA is TGTGCCAGCAGTGAAGGGCCGGGTAGCAATCAGCCCCAGCATTTT. Translated, it gives CASSEGPGSNQPQHF. V gene TRBV2 combines with J gene TRBJ1-5, with D unresolved. Deletions cut 1 base from V and 0 bases from J, with 7 bases between. Germline loops: CDR1 SNHLY, CDR2 FYNNEI. The CDR3 runs 15 residues. Variable domain in full (rest from reference TRBV2 and TRBJ1-5): EPEVTQTPSHQVTQMGQEVILRCVPISNHLYFYWYRQILGQKVEFLVSFYNNEISEKSEIFDDQFSVERPDGSNFTLKIRSTKLEDSAMYFCASSEGPGSNQPQHFGDGTRLSIL.